Included here is one T cell receptor beta chain sequence, with context. Its cognate antigen is unknown. These donors counted as nominally healthy when sampled, but unrecorded immune exposures were likely. CDR1 SGHDN and CDR2 FVKESK come from the germline V gene. This CDR3 comprises 11 residues. Trimming took 1 base from V and 4 from J, leaving 2 bases between them. With 60 Vbeta and 13 Jbeta primers, the PCR was carried out. The data were produced by immunoSEQ multiplex PCR, yet TCRdb's version contains in-frame clones alone and is incomplete. This table holds a few hundred thousand clones, over 75% found once. These data come from a study of cytomegalovirus exposure and HLA in healthy donors. General observations from the study: Within the data, a cluster of highly shared sequence variants was likely a sequencing artifact. Immune exposure data for these donors was limited to CMV serostatus.

The sample taken for sequencing was PBMCs. This sequence joins TRBV14 and TRBJ2-7; unclear D gene. The TCR originated in a girl aged 2 to 10 in good health and CMV-seronegative. The CDR3 coding sequence is TGTGCCAGCAGCCAAGCGTACGAGCAGTACTTC. The encoded protein is CASSQAYEQYF.